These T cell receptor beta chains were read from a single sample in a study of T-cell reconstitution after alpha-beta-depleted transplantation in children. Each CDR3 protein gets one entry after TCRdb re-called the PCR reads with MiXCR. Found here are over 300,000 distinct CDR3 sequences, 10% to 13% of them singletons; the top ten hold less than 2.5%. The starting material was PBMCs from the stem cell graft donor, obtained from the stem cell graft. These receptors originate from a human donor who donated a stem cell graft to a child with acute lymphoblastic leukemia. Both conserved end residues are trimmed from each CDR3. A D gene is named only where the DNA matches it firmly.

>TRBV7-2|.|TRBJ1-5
ASSLVSRADQPQH
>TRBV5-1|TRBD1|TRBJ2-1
ASSTGQGGSYNEQF
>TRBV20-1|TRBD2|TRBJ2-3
SARDPIRIAGGMVADTQY
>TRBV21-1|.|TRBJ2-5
ASAKWSPPGQGILVAQY
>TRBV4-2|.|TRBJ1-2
ASSQDRGSHGYT
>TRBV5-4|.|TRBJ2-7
ASSLEDLEQY
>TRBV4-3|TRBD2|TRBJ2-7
ASSQDGAGVPYEQY
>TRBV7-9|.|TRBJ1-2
ASRATGTAGYT
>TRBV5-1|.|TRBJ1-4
ASSALGGPNEKLF
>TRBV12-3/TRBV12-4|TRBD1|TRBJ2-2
ASSPQGYTGELF
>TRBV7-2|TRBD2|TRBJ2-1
ASSAGGPGNEQF
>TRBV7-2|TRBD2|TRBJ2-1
ASSLVASGGYNEQF
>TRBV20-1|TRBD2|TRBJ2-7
SASVGLASYEQY
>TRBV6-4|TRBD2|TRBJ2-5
ASSDETSGRAKETQY
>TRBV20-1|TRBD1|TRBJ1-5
SAYPLTGINQPQH
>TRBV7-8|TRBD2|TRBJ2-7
ASSLMASGRNEQY
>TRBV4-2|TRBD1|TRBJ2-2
ASSQVMWGQGATGELF
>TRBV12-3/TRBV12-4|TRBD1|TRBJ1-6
ASSFGTGESPLH
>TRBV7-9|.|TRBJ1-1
ASSLVRGPYTEAF
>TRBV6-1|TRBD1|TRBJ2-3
ASETGKLADTQY
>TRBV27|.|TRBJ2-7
ASSPQTSYEQY